One sample yielded the 22 T cell receptor beta chains listed below, sequenced in a study of cytomegalovirus exposure and HLA in healthy donors. Both 60 Vbeta primers and 13 Jbeta primers went into the PCR. Method: immunoSEQ multiplex PCR; TCRdb's copy keeps in-frame clones and lacks some. In the table there are approximately 170,000 clones, 65% to 80% of which are singletons. The sequenced sample was PBMCs. The receptor source for this set is a middle-aged woman in good health and CMV-seropositive.

The genes are TRBV6-6 and TRBJ2-1, with unresolved D. This CDR3 spans 11 amino acids. CDR1 and CDR2 (germline): MNHNY, SVGAGI (reference sequence). The V and J ends lost 3 bases and 9 bases respectively, with 6 bases between them. The CDR3 bases are TGTGCCAGCAGTTATAATAGTGAGCAGTTCTTC. Its translation: CASSYNSEQFF.

CDR3 region: CASEGTGEGTEAFF. The CDR3 region has the DNA TGTGCCAGTGAAGGGACAGGGGAAGGCACTGAAGCTTTCTTT. The chain joins TRBV19 to TRBJ1-1, with TRBD1 matching over 10 bases. The CDR3 runs to 14 residues. The trim removed 8 bases at V and 4 bases at J, leaving 7 bases unmatched. In germline, CDR1 is LNHDA, CDR2 SQIVND (reference sequence).

This sequence joins TRBV2 and TRBJ2-1; 8 bases are a match to TRBD2. The CDR3 spans 15 residues. Per the germline V gene, CDR1 is SNHLY and CDR2 is FYNNEI. Trimming took 7 bases from V and 5 from J; bases not matched to a gene: 10. The CDR3 sequence is CASIPDGGADNEQFF. The CDR3 DNA sequence: TGTGCCAGCATCCCTGACGGGGGGGCTGACAATGAGCAGTTCTTC.

Turning to this clone: A far larger clone lies a single base away; this is likely a read error. Other DNA sequences in the sample encode the same CDR3. The chain recombines TRBV7-9 with TRBJ1-1, with TRBD1 matching 7 bases. The germline V gene has CDR1 SEHNR and CDR2 FQNEAQ (reference sequence). This CDR3 comprises 14 residues. The trim removed 6 bases at V and 0 bases at J, leaving 4 bases unmatched. The chain's CDR3 is CASRIDRVNTEAFF. The CDR3, as DNA: TGTGCCAGCAGAATAGACAGGGTGAACACTGAAGCTTTCTTT.

This clone was found once. The chain is built from TRBV7-9 and TRBJ2-1; a possible D gene is TRBD2 (6 bases). Trimming removed 5 bases at V and 6 bases at J, with 26 bases between. Looked up from germline, CDR1 is SEHNR and CDR2 is FQNEAQ (reference sequence). The CDR3 runs to 18 residues. The CDR3 sequence: CASSRSPGGVTLTNEQFF. CDR3 nucleotides: TGTGCCAGCAGCCGAAGCCCCGGCGGGGTAACCCTAACCAATGAGCAGTTCTTC. The whole variable domain, filled in from reference TRBV7-9 and TRBJ2-1, reads DTGVSQNPRHKITKRGQNVTFRCDPISEHNRLYWYRQTLGQGPEFLTYFQNEAQLEKSRLLSDRFSAERPKGSFSTLEIQRTEQGDSAMYLCASSRSPGGVTLTNEQFFGPGTRLTVL.

The J gene is TRBJ2-3, the V gene TRBV5-1, with 10 bases fitting TRBD1. CDR3 length: 12 amino acids. Germline values: CDR1 SGHRS, CDR2 YFSETQ. The J segment lost 14 bases and the V segment lost 4 bases, leaving 7 bases of the junction unmatched. The CDR3 here is CASSTGTGERYF. DNA of the CDR3: TGCGCCAGCAGCACCGGGACAGGGGAGCGGTATTTT.

The rearrangement links TRBV6-1 to TRBJ2-1; no definite D call. Trimming left V 6 bases short and J 6 bases short, with 12 bases between. The CDR3 contains 13 residues. Germline V gives CDR1 MNHNS, CDR2 SASEGT. For the CDR3, the DNA is TGTGCCAGCAGACCCGTCAGTGTCAATGAGCAGTTCTTC. Translating gives CASRPVSVNEQFF.

Only one count was recorded for this clone. This chain joins TRBV6-5 and TRBJ2-7; perhaps TRBD2 as D (5 bases). Trimming took off 6 bases at V and 5 bases at J, with 17 bases between the two ends. This CDR3 has 14 amino acids. Germline CDR1 is MNHEY and CDR2 is SVGAGI. Here the CDR3 reads CASSPRSVWDEQYF. CDR3 DNA sequence: TGTGCCAGCAGCCCCCGTAGCGTTTGGGACGAGCAGTACTTC.

This clone came up once. The chain couples TRBV6-6 to TRBJ1-5, with D possibly TRBD1 on 6 matching bases. The germline V gene encodes CDR1 MNHNY and CDR2 SVGAGI (reference sequence). This CDR3 is 14 amino acids long. The V end lost 6 bases, the J end lost 3 bases, and 12 bases lay between the germline ends. The CDR3 protein is CASREPGANQPQHF. The CDR3 nucleotides are TGTGCCAGCAGAGAACCAGGGGCCAATCAGCCCCAGCATTTT.

This sequence joins TRBV7-2 and TRBJ2-1, with TRBD2 identical over 8 bases. In germline, CDR1 is SGHTA, CDR2 FQGNSA. The CDR3 is 15 residues long. V dropped 7 bases and J dropped 2; count of bases not matched to a gene: 7. DNA of the CDR3: TGTGCCAGCACCGTCGGGAGGGAAACCTACAATGAGCAGTTCTTC. It is translated as CASTVGRETYNEQFF.

This clone was recorded once. The chain combines TRBV2 with TRBJ2-1, with 8 bases identical to TRBD2. The V and J ends lost 3 bases and 4 bases, in that order; junction bases with no gene match: 14. The length of the CDR3 is 18 residues. CDR1 SNHLY and CDR2 FYNNEI come from the germline V gene. The CDR3 spells CASSDVGGGGGRYNEQFF. CDR3 in DNA: TGTGCCAGCAGTGATGTAGGCGGTGGCGGGGGGAGATACAATGAGCAGTTCTTC.

This chain uses TRBV19 with TRBJ1-5, with 7 bases matching TRBD1. This CDR3 region has 14 residues. Trimming at V came to 5 bases and at J to 11 bases, leaving 12 bases not matched to a gene. Germline loops: CDR1 LNHDA, CDR2 SQIVND (reference sequence). CDR3 bases: TGTGCCAGTAGTGGTGTGACAGGGAAAGGGACCCAGCATTTT. This encodes CASSGVTGKGTQHF. Full variable domain (missing parts from reference TRBV19 and TRBJ1-5): DGGITQSPKYLFRKEGQNVTLSCEQNLNHDAMYWYRQDPGQGLRLIYYSQIVNDFQKGDIAEGYSVSREKKESFPLTVTSAQKNPTAFYLCASSGVTGKGTQHFGDGTRLSIL.

This clone was detected a few times. This chain connects TRBV13 to TRBJ1-1; D is undetermined. The length of the CDR3 is 14 residues. The germline gives CDR1 PRHDT, CDR2 FYEKMQ (reference sequence). The V end lost 5 bases, the J end lost 2 bases, and 12 bases lay between the germline ends. The chain's CDR3 is CASSLAASNTEAFF. The DNA for the CDR3 is TGTGCCAGCAGCCTGGCGGCGAGTAACACTGAAGCTTTCTTT.

A few counts support this clone. The V and J genes are TRBV30 and TRBJ1-2, with D perhaps matching TRBD1 (6 bases). This CDR3 is built from 12 residues. With 7 bases removed from V and 4 bases from J, the gap between germline ends came to 13 bases. The germline V gene encodes CDR1 GTSNPN and CDR2 SVGIG (reference sequence). CDR3 sequence: CAYSGQIYGYTF. The DNA of the CDR3 is TGTGCCTACTCGGGACAAATCTATGGCTACACCTTC.

The chain combines TRBV6-5 with TRBJ2-1, with D perhaps TRBD2 (5 bases). The CDR3 loop spans 13 amino acids. Trimming cost V 8 bases and J 6 bases, with 14 bases left between them. Germline V CDR1 and CDR2: MNHEY, SVGAGI. The CDR3, as DNA: TGTGCCAGCCGACTAAGCCGGGGCAATGAGCAGTTCTTC. Protein: CASRLSRGNEQFF.

This clone was picked up a small number of times. The CDR3 region has the DNA TGCGCCAGCAGCCAACAAATCAGCTATGGCTACACCTTC. Encoded protein: CASSQQISYGYTF. The chain is built from TRBV4-1 and TRBJ1-2; D is ambiguous. From germline, CDR1 is MGHRA and CDR2 YSYEKL. This CDR3 has 13 residues. V dropped 2 bases and J dropped 4 bases, with 8 bases sitting between them.

The chain couples TRBV7-6 to TRBJ2-5; D ambiguous. Trimming took off 2 bases at V and 1 base at J, with 5 bases between the two ends. Looked up from germline, CDR1 is SGHVS and CDR2 is FNYEAQ. The CDR3 contains 13 residues. The CDR3 DNA reads TGTGCCAGCAGCTTAAGACTCCAAGAGACCCAGTACTTC. This sequence encodes CASSLRLQETQYF.

This clone was counted a few times. The chain has TRBV6-5 and TRBJ1-5, with TRBD1 identical over 7 bases. Germline lookup yields CDR1 MNHEY and CDR2 SVGAGI. The CDR3 covers 12 residues. J lost 7 bases, V lost 9 bases, and 6 bases had no gene match. CDR3 loop: CASRDSQQPQHF. The CDR3, as DNA: TGTGCCAGTAGGGACAGTCAACAGCCCCAGCATTTT.

This chain links TRBV6-5 with TRBJ2-7, with TRBD1 matching 8 bases. Looked up from germline, CDR1 is MNHEY and CDR2 is SVGAGI. The CDR3 loop spans 13 amino acids. V lost 6 bases, J lost 3 bases, and 4 bases stayed unmatched. This CDR3 reads CASRGTGIYEQYF. The DNA of the CDR3 is TGTGCCAGCAGGGGGACAGGTATCTACGAGCAGTACTTC.

This clone has just a few counts. V gene TRBV19 combines with J gene TRBJ2-6, with 7 bases aligning to TRBD1. V lost 5 bases, J lost 0 bases, and 4 bases stayed unmatched. The V gene's germline CDR1 is LNHDA and CDR2 SQIVND (reference sequence). This CDR3 contains 16 residues. The CDR3, as DNA: TGTGCCAGTAGTCGGGACAGTAGCTCTGGGGCCAACGTCCTGACTTTC. Its protein product is CASSRDSSSGANVLTF.

J is TRBJ1-5 and V is TRBV6-1, with D unclear. The V and J ends lost 7 bases and 0 bases respectively, with 13 bases between them. Germline V gene data show CDR1 as MNHNS and CDR2 as SASEGT. The CDR3 totals 15 residues. CDR3 sequence: CASTSDDYSNQPQHF. The CDR3 nucleotides are TGTGCCAGCACCTCGGACGACTATAGCAATCAGCCCCAGCATTTT.

This chain joins TRBV9 and TRBJ1-1; perhaps TRBD1 as D (5 bases). The CDR3 runs 15 residues. The germline gives CDR1 SGDLS, CDR2 YYNGEE. V was shortened by 4 bases and J by 6 bases, with 19 bases between the two germline ends. As DNA, the CDR3 is TGTGCCAGCAGCCTGGGGAGGGACGGTAGCCCTGAAGCTTTCTTT. It is translated as CASSLGRDGSPEAFF. Based on the CDR3 plus reference TRBV9 and TRBJ1-1, the full variable domain is DSGVTQTPKHLITATGQRVTLRCSPRSGDLSVYWYQQSLDQGLQFLIQYYNGEERAKGNILERFSAQQFPDLHSELNLSSLELGDSALYFCASSLGRDGSPEAFFGQGTRLTVV.